A selection of T cell receptor beta chains follows, all from one sample in a study of blood T cell repertoires in COVID-19. Clones were read by immunoSEQ multiplex PCR, and TCRdb kept only the in-frame ones, dropping some. The data show 85,000 to 130,000 clones, roughly 87% seen once. The material sequenced was peripheral blood. The receptors shown here come from a woman aged 55-70 years with acute or convalescent COVID-19. Each CDR3 is given with its conserved first and last residue. D genes are given only for firm matches. The size field is filled for only some rows; it gives once, few, many or a size class.

D gene: TRBD2; V gene: TRBV12-5; clone size: NA; J gene: TRBJ2-1; CDR3 length: 15; CDR3 protein: CASGPRIAGAYEQFF; CDR3 DNA: TGTGCTAGTGGTCCCCGAATAGCGGGAGCCTATGAGCAGTTCTTC
D gene: NA; V gene: TRBV10-1; clone size: NA; J gene: TRBJ1-1; CDR3 length: 15; CDR3 protein: CASTSRLSSSTEAFF; CDR3 DNA: TGCGCCAGCACGTCTCGACTTAGTTCGAGCACTGAAGCTTTCTTT
D gene: TRBD2; V gene: TRBV7-3; clone size: once; J gene: TRBJ2-1; CDR3 length: 16; CDR3 protein: CASSPFGTTAYNEQFF; CDR3 DNA: TGTGCCAGCAGCCCCTTCGGGACTACCGCCTACAATGAGCAGTTCTTC
D gene: TRBD1; V gene: TRBV2; clone size: NA; J gene: TRBJ2-7; CDR3 length: 14; CDR3 protein: CASSEAWTGVEQYF; CDR3 DNA: TGTGCCAGCAGTGAAGCTTGGACAGGGGTCGAGCAGTACTTC
D gene: NA; V gene: TRBV5-1; clone size: NA; J gene: TRBJ2-3; CDR3 length: 15; CDR3 protein: CASSLASANTDTQYF; CDR3 DNA: TGCGCCAGCAGCTTGGCTAGCGCAAACACAGATACGCAGTATTTT
D gene: NA; V gene: TRBV7-6; clone size: once; J gene: TRBJ2-2; CDR3 length: 17; CDR3 protein: CASSLVQPRENTGELFF; CDR3 DNA: TGTGCCAGCAGCTTAGTCCAACCCAGGGAGAACACCGGGGAGCTGTTTTTT
D gene: TRBD2; V gene: TRBV11-2; clone size: NA; J gene: TRBJ2-2; CDR3 length: 16; CDR3 protein: CASSLDSGSFTGELFF; CDR3 DNA: TGTGCCAGCAGCTTAGACAGCGGGAGTTTTACCGGGGAGCTGTTTTTT
D gene: NA; V gene: TRBV9; clone size: NA; J gene: TRBJ2-3; CDR3 length: 12; CDR3 protein: CASSPPSDTQYF; CDR3 DNA: TGTGCCAGCAGCCCCCCATCAGATACGCAGTATTTT
D gene: TRBD2; V gene: TRBV25-1; clone size: NA; J gene: TRBJ2-7; CDR3 length: 16; CDR3 protein: CASRDSRGTTSYEQYF; CDR3 DNA: TGTGCCAGCAGAGATTCCCGAGGGACTACCTCCTACGAGCAGTACTTC
D gene: TRBD2; V gene: TRBV24-1; clone size: NA; J gene: TRBJ2-1; CDR3 length: 22; CDR3 protein: CATSDSLSGLAGGLSSYNEQFF; CDR3 DNA: TGTGCCACCAGTGATTCCCTATCGGGACTAGCGGGAGGGCTGAGCTCCTACAATGAGCAGTTCTTC
D gene: NA; V gene: TRBV28; clone size: NA; J gene: TRBJ1-2; CDR3 length: 12; CDR3 protein: CASKEAGYGYTF; CDR3 DNA: TGTGCCAGCAAGGAGGCGGGCTATGGCTACACCTTC
D gene: NA; V gene: TRBV29-1; clone size: NA; J gene: TRBJ1-1; CDR3 length: 15; CDR3 protein: CSTFGVVEVNTEAFF; CDR3 DNA: TGCAGCACATTTGGGGTCGTGGAGGTGAACACTGAAGCTTTCTTT
D gene: TRBD2; V gene: TRBV15; clone size: once; J gene: TRBJ2-7; CDR3 length: 16; CDR3 protein: CATSRGASGTSYEQYF; CDR3 DNA: TGTGCCACCAGCAGAGGGGCTAGCGGGACCTCCTACGAGCAGTACTTC
D gene: TRBD1; V gene: TRBV27; clone size: once; J gene: TRBJ1-1; CDR3 length: 13; CDR3 protein: CASKSTGKTEAFF; CDR3 DNA: TGTGCCAGCAAATCGACAGGGAAAACTGAAGCTTTCTTT